The rows below give T cell receptor beta chains drawn from one sample of a study of T-cell memory formation after mild COVID-19. TCRdb re-derived calls from the 5' RACE reads in MiXCR, one entry per CDR3 protein. This sample has roughly 400,000 distinct CDR3 sequences; more than 15% occur once, and the top ten carry roughly 21%. Material for sequencing was PBMCs or a T cell subset sorted from them (not recorded which). The receptors shown here come from a young man who had mild COVID-19 (a few samples of this study predate the infection). Cell type and time point are not known. The CDR3 runs from the conserved cysteine through the conserved F or W. The order of the fields is J gene, clone size, V gene, CDR3 protein. Clone size is not always given. Where it is, it says once, few, many or a class for expanded clones.

TRBJ2-1 | . | TRBV7-9 | CASSSRDYNNEQFF
TRBJ2-3 | few | TRBV25-1 | CASSTPDRADTQYF
TRBJ1-4 | few | TRBV9 | CASSASGGGYEKLFF
TRBJ2-1 | . | TRBV29-1 | CSVGWRADLSNEQFF
TRBJ1-3 | . | TRBV29-1 | CSVAGTGPSSGNTIYF
TRBJ1-2 | . | TRBV7-2 | CASIPRRDRGNGYTF
TRBJ2-3 | few | TRBV27 | CASSFGGAVDTQYF
TRBJ1-5 | . | TRBV20-1 | CSATPRPGANQPQHF
TRBJ2-2 | few | TRBV28 | CASRAGGTTGELFF
TRBJ2-1 | . | TRBV11-1 | CASSLDSAEQFF
TRBJ1-2 | few | TRBV29-1 | CSVERTGPNYGYTF
TRBJ2-4 | few | TRBV5-1 | CASSLARERDIQYF
TRBJ2-5 | . | TRBV27 | CASSFQREQETQYF
TRBJ1-1 | . | TRBV6-2/TRBV6-3 | CASSYSPYGVNTEAFF
TRBJ1-5 | . | TRBV5-5 | CASSLMGLSNQPQHF
TRBJ1-4 | few | TRBV7-9 | CASSARQRPNEKLFF
TRBJ2-7 | . | TRBV3-1 | CATKQTVLAYEQYF